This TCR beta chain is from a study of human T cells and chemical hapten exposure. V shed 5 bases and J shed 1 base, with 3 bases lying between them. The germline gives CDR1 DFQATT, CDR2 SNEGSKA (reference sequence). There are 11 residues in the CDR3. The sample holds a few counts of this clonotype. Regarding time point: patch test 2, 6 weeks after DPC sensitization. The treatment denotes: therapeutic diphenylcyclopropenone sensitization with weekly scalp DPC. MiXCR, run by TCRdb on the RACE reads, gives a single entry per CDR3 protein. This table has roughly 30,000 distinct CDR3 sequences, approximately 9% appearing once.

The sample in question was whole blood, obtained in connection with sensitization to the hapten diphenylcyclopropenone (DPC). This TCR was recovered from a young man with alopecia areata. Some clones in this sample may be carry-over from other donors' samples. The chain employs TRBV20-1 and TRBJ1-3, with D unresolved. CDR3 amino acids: CSAESGNTIYF. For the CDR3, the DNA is TGCAGTGCTGAATCTGGAAACACCATATATTTT.